This paragraph reports one T cell receptor (beta chain). These data originate in a study of T cell responses to AZD1222 COVID-19 vaccine. Repertoires were generated with immunoSEQ multiplex PCR, while TCRdb's copy carries only in-frame clones and drops some. The repertoire holds 110,000 to 150,000 clones, around 91% seen once, with 4.7% in the top ten. CDR3 length: 13 residues. Trimming removed 3 bases from V and 1 base from J, with 6 bases in between. The germline V gene encodes CDR1 KGHSH and CDR2 LQKENI. The chain has TRBV18 and TRBJ1-1; a possible D gene is TRBD1 (5 bases). The clonotype originates from an adult in good health. Material: peripheral blood, obtained on day 0 of AZD1222 vaccination. CDR3 amino acids: CASSPQGNTEAFF. CDR3 bases: TGTGCCAGCTCACCCCAGGGGAACACTGAAGCTTTCTTT.